The T cell receptor beta chain described here comes from a study of blood T cell repertoires in COVID-19. Concerning this clone itself: Its ends do not fully match the called genes, so a read error is possible.

This table comes from immunoSEQ multiplex PCR, and its TCRdb copy is limited to in-frame clones, with some not included. The sample consists of approximately 280,000 clones, 84% of them appearing once. CDR3 length equals 15 residues. In germline, CDR1 is SSHAT, CDR2 FNYEAQ (reference sequence). Material for sequencing was peripheral blood. V usage is TRBV7-7 and J usage is TRBJ2-1, with 9 bases that match TRBD1. The clonotype comes from a human donor with COVID-19, enrolled during active disease. The donor label of this sample is uncertain. CDR3 region: CASSLGGTGINEQFF. The CDR3, as DNA: TGTGCTAGCAGCTTAGGGGGGACAGGGATCAATGAGCAGTTCTTC.